The 21 T cell receptor beta chains presented below share a single source sample, sequenced in a study of cytomegalovirus exposure and HLA in healthy donors (TCRdb year 2017). The library came from the immunoSEQ multiplex PCR assay. For the multiplex PCR, a mixture combining 60 forward primers for TCR Vbeta segments and 13 reverse primers for TCR Jbeta segments was used. Here the immuneACCESS table is served through TCRdb, limited to in-frame sequences with V and J called. Missing clones are a known gap in these copies; in checked studies unresolved V genes cover under half, and the rest lacks a known reason. The sample table records approximately 80,000 clones. Around 1.2% of the sample rests with the top ten. The sample taken for sequencing was PBMCs. The receptors were gathered from a woman in her twenties or thirties in good health and CMV-seronegative.

The V call is TRBV4-1, the J call TRBJ2-7; 10 nucleotides agree with TRBD1. Germline trimming cut 0 bases from V and 3 bases from J; bases unmatched to any gene: 2. The CDR3 covers 15 residues. The germline V gene has CDR1 MGHRA and CDR2 YSYEKL. The CDR3 nucleotides are TGCGCCAGCAGCCAAGACGGACAGGGGGTCTACGAGCAGTACTTC. Translated, it gives CASSQDGQGVYEQYF.

In nucleotides, the CDR3 is TGTGCCAGTAGTGCAGGTAGCTCCTACAATGAGCAGTTCTTC. Translation gives CASSAGSSYNEQFF. The V gene is TRBV19, the J gene TRBJ2-1; D is ambiguous. V shed 5 bases and J shed 0 bases, with 8 bases lying between them. The CDR3 sequence is 14 residues long. Per the germline V gene, CDR1 is LNHDA and CDR2 is SQIVND (reference sequence).

This chain joins TRBV30 and TRBJ2-2, with D unresolved. V gave up 0 bases and J gave up 0 bases, with 11 bases separating them. Germline assignment: CDR1 GTSNPN and CDR2 SVGIG (reference sequence). The CDR3 consists of 16 residues. The CDR3 region is CAWSVPSVANTGELFF. CDR3 in DNA: TGTGCCTGGAGTGTACCATCGGTAGCGAACACCGGGGAGCTGTTTTTT.

The CDR3 loop reads CASSLRDTEQFF. The CDR3 DNA reads as TGTGCCAGCAGCTTGCGAGATACTGAGCAGTTCTTC. The chain recombines TRBV5-6 with TRBJ2-1; D gene uncertain. Per the germline V gene, CDR1 is SGHDT and CDR2 is YYEEEE. The CDR3 loop spans 12 amino acids. The ends were cut back, 1 base at V and 9 bases at J, with 8 bases in the middle.

The chain employs TRBV20-1 and TRBJ1-2; TRBD1 matches 9 bases. V was clipped by 5 bases and J by 5 bases; unmatched bases: 0. The CDR3 loop spans 11 amino acids. The germline gives CDR1 DFQATT, CDR2 SNEGSKA (reference sequence). For the CDR3, the DNA is TGCAGTGCTGGACAGGGGTATGGCTACACCTTC. This codes for CSAGQGYGYTF.

V and J are TRBV4-1 and TRBJ2-7, with 8 bases matching TRBD2. V shed 0 bases and J 0 bases; nucleotides not matched to a gene: 7. Germline V gives CDR1 MGHRA, CDR2 YSYEKL. The length of the CDR3 is 17 residues. In DNA form, the CDR3 reads TGCGCCAGCAGCCAAGAATCGCCTAGCGGGTACTCCTACGAGCAGTACTTC. Translating it yields CASSQESPSGYSYEQYF.

The chain couples TRBV25-1 to TRBJ2-5, with unresolved D. The germline gives CDR1 MGHDK, CDR2 SYGVNS. The CDR3 is 13 amino acids. Trimming shortened V by 1 base and J by 1 base, and 4 bases separated the two germline ends. CDR3 loop: CASSEWAQETQYF. In DNA form, the CDR3 reads TGTGCCAGCAGTGAATGGGCCCAAGAGACCCAGTACTTC.

The chain is built from TRBV5-5 and TRBJ2-7; TRBD2 might be the D (6 bases). Per germline, CDR1 SGHKS and CDR2 YYEKEE (reference sequence). The V gene lost 7 bases and the J gene lost 0 bases, with 11 bases spanning the gap. The CDR3 extends over 13 amino acids. The CDR3 nucleotides read TGTGCCAGCGGACGACTAGGCTCCTACGAGCAGTACTTC. This sequence encodes CASGRLGSYEQYF.

The V call is TRBV5-8, the J call TRBJ2-3; the D gene is possibly TRBD1 (5 bases). Germline V gene sequence: CDR1 SGHTS, CDR2 YDEGEE. The CDR3 extends over 14 amino acids. V shed 0 bases and J shed 5 bases, with 10 bases lying between them. This CDR3 reads CASSLAGYRDTQYF. The CDR3 coding sequence is TGTGCCAGCAGCTTGGCAGGGTATCGAGATACGCAGTATTTT.

This chain links TRBV9 with TRBJ1-4; 9 nucleotides match TRBD1. The CDR3 runs to 17 residues. The germline V gene encodes CDR1 SGDLS and CDR2 YYNGEE. Trimming removed 0 bases from V and 3 bases from J; junction bases left unmatched: 6. The CDR3 DNA reads TGTGCCAGCAGCGTAGGCGGACAGGGGTTTCCTAATGAAAAACTGTTTTTT. Its protein product is CASSVGGQGFPNEKLFF. Full variable domain (missing parts from reference TRBV9 and TRBJ1-4): DSGVTQTPKHLITATGQRVTLRCSPRSGDLSVYWYQQSLDQGLQFLIQYYNGEERAKGNILERFSAQQFPDLHSELNLSSLELGDSALYFCASSVGGQGFPNEKLFFGSGTQLSVL.

The chain links TRBV7-9 to TRBJ2-1, with D possibly being TRBD1 (6 bases). Germline V lookup: CDR1 SEHNR, CDR2 FQNEAQ (reference sequence). This CDR3 has 15 amino acids. V was clipped by 4 bases and J by 9 bases, with 19 bases between them. CDR3 protein: CASSSPGPPRGEQFF. In nucleotides, the CDR3 is TGTGCCAGCAGCTCTCCGGGACCCCCCAGGGGTGAGCAGTTCTTC.

V and J are TRBV18 and TRBJ1-1; no reliable D call. The CDR3 is made up of 12 amino acids. Germline assignment: CDR1 KGHSH and CDR2 LQKENI. V was clipped by 6 bases and J by 6 bases, with 11 bases between them. CDR3 sequence (DNA): TGTGCCAGCTCCGTCCAGTTCCCTGAAGCTTTCTTT. This codes for CASSVQFPEAFF. The full variable domain, rest sourced from reference TRBV18 and TRBJ1-1, is NAGVMQNPRHLVRRRGQEARLRCSPMKGHSHVYWYRQLPEEGLKFMVYLQKENIIDESGMPKERFSAEFPKEGPSILRIQQVVRGDSAAYFCASSVQFPEAFFGQGTRLTVV.

The chain uses TRBV7-2 and TRBJ2-1, with D possibly matching TRBD2 (6 bases). CDR1 is SGHTA and CDR2 is FQGNSA in the germline V gene. The CDR3 loop spans 15 amino acids. Trimming removed 4 bases at V and 5 bases at J, with 15 bases between. The CDR3 spells CASSSPGRQNNEQFF. Here the CDR3 DNA reads TGTGCCAGCAGCTCCCCGGGGAGGCAGAACAATGAGCAGTTCTTC.

The chain is built from TRBV25-1 and TRBJ1-2; 7 nucleotides agree with TRBD1. Germline lookup yields CDR1 MGHDK and CDR2 SYGVNS. This CDR3 contains 14 residues. Trimming took 4 bases from V and 4 from J; bases not matched to a gene: 6. This chain's CDR3 is CASSAPGQIYGYTF. In DNA form, the CDR3 reads TGTGCCAGCAGTGCTCCGGGACAGATCTATGGCTACACCTTC.

The chain is built from TRBV27 and TRBJ2-7; 9 nucleotides align to TRBD2. In germline, CDR1 is MNHEY, CDR2 SMNVEV (reference sequence). This CDR3 is 13 amino acids long. The V segment lost 3 bases and the J segment 4 bases; nucleotides outside the gene matches: 1. The CDR3 nucleotides read TGTGCCAGCAGTTTGAGCGGGGGGTACGAGCAGTACTTC. Translated: CASSLSGGYEQYF.

This chain connects TRBV6-1 to TRBJ2-7; the match to TRBD2 covers 8 bases. The length of the CDR3 is 14 residues. Germline V gene lookup returns CDR1 MNHNS and CDR2 SASEGT. After removal of 5 bases from V and 5 bases from J, the junction contained 8 bases not matched to a gene. The CDR3 is CASSRSGGVDEQYF. Written as DNA, the CDR3 is TGTGCCAGCAGTCGCAGCGGGGGCGTCGACGAGCAGTACTTC.

The rearrangement links TRBV5-1 to TRBJ1-2, with 9 nucleotides matching TRBD1. The CDR3 consists of 13 residues. CDR1 is SGHRS and CDR2 is YFSETQ in the germline V gene. With 2 bases clipped from V and 8 bases from J, the junction kept 4 bases outside the gene matches. CDR3 amino acids: CASSLGTGRGYTF. The CDR3 region has the DNA TGCGCCAGCAGCTTAGGGACAGGGAGAGGCTACACCTTC.

This chain uses TRBV30 with TRBJ1-1, with TRBD1 identical over 9 bases. The junction had 3 bases not matched to a gene; V was cut back by 0 bases and J by 4 bases. Germline V CDR1 and CDR2: GTSNPN, SVGIG (reference sequence). The CDR3 is 14 amino acids. CDR3 DNA: TGTGCCTGGAGTGTTCTGACAGGGGGCACTGAAGCTTTCTTT. Its translation is CAWSVLTGGTEAFF. The full variable domain, completed using reference TRBV30 and TRBJ1-1, is SQTIHQWPATLVQPVGSPLSLECTVEGTSNPNLYWYRQAAGRGLQLLFYSVGIGQISSEVPQNLSASRPQDRQFILSSKKLLLSDSGFYLCAWSVLTGGTEAFFGQGTRLTVV.

The chain recombines TRBV4-1 with TRBJ2-2, with a tentative D call TRBD1 (6 bases). Trimming removed 1 base from V and 5 bases from J, with 11 bases in between. This CDR3 region has 15 residues. CDR1 and CDR2 (germline): MGHRA, YSYEKL. In nucleotides, the CDR3 is TGCGCCAGCAGCCAAGCCGGACAGTCGACCGGGGAGCTGTTTTTT. Amino acid sequence: CASSQAGQSTGELFF.

The chain uses TRBV25-1 and TRBJ2-7; 11 bases map to TRBD1. The V gene's germline CDR1 is MGHDK and CDR2 SYGVNS. V lost 6 bases, J lost 6 bases, and 4 bases stayed unmatched. There are 13 residues in the CDR3. The CDR3 sequence: CASRTGTGGEQYF. CDR3 sequence (DNA): TGTGCCAGCAGGACCGGGACAGGGGGCGAGCAGTACTTC.

This chain links TRBV7-6 with TRBJ2-5; 10 bases match TRBD1. V dropped 1 base and J dropped 5; count of bases not matched to a gene: 4. The CDR3 sequence is 15 residues long. The germline CDR1 and CDR2 sequences are SGHVS and FNYEAQ. The CDR3 region has the DNA TGTGCCAGCAGCTTAGGGGACAGGGGAGGGGAGACCCAGTACTTC. Translating gives CASSLGDRGGETQYF.